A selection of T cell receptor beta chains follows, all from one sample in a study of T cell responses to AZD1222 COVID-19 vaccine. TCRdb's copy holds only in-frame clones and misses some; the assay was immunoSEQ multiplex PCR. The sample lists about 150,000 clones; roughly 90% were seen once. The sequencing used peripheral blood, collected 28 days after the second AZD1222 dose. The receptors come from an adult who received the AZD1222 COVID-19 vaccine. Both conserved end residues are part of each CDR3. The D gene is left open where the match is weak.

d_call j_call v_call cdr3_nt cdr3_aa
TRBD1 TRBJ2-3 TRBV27 TGTATTAGCTCAGGGGGCCTCGGGGATACGCAGTATTTT CISSGGLGDTQYF
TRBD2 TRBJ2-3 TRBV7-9 TGTGCCAGCAGCTTAAGCCGGACTAGCGGGGGGGAGGATACGCAGTATTTT CASSLSRTSGGEDTQYF
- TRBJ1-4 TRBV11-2 TGTGCCAGCAGGCGACCGGGACGGCTTAATGAAAAACTGTTTTTT CASRRPGRLNEKLFF
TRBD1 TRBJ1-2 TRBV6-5 TGTGCCAGCAGGAGGACAGGGCCGTATGGCTACACCTTC CASRRTGPYGYTF
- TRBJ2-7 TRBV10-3 TGTGCCATCAACGACAAGGCTGTGGGCGAGCAGTACTTC CAINDKAVGEQYF
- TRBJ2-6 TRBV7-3 TGTGCCAGCAGCTTACCCCCACGAGCCTCTGGGGCCAACGTCCTGACTTTC CASSLPPRASGANVLTF
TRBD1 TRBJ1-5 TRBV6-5 TGTGCCAGCAGGCGGGACAGGGTAGGACCCCAGCATTTT CASRRDRVGPQHF
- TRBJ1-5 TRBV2 TGTGCCAGCACTCCTCAGTTGGGGAATAGCAATCAGCCCCAGCATTTT CASTPQLGNSNQPQHF
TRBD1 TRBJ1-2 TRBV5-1 TGCGCCAGCAGCAAGGGACAGGGGGCGCTTGGCTACACCTTC CASSKGQGALGYTF
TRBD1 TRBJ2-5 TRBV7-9 TGTGCCAGCAGCTTAGTTAGGCAGGGGGAGATGAAGGGCGCGGCCCAGTACTTC CASSLVRQGEMKGAAQYF
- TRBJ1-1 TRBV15 TGTGCCACCAGCAGGCAGGGAGGCGAAACTGAAGCTTTCTTT CATSRQGGETEAFF
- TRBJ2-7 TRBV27 TGTGCCAGCAGTTCTACACCCGGACAGTTCTACGAGCAGTACTTC CASSSTPGQFYEQYF
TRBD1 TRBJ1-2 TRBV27 TGTGCCAGCAGTTTGGGACAGGGCAGTTACTATGGCTACACCTTC CASSLGQGSYYGYTF
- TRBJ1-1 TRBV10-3 TGTGCCATCAGTGAAAAGGGGCCGATCACTGAAGCTTTCTTT CAISEKGPITEAFF